Listed below are T cell receptor beta chains from one sample, sequenced in a study of T cell responses to AZD1222 COVID-19 vaccine. This table comes from immunoSEQ multiplex PCR, and its TCRdb copy is limited to in-frame clones, with some not included. Found here are some 80,000 clones, about 87% of them singletons; the top ten hold less than 12%. The input for sequencing was peripheral blood, taken 28 days after the second dose of the MenACWY control vaccine. The receptors here all came from an adult who received the MenACWY meningococcal vaccine as a control. CDR3s include the opening cysteine and the closing phenylalanine or tryptophan. Fields, in order: CDR3 DNA, CDR3 protein, V gene, clone size, D gene, J gene. D genes are given only for firm matches. Clone sizes are given selectively: once, few, many, or a class where the clone is expanded.

TGTGCCAGCAGCCCCCGGTTGGGACTAGCGGGGGGGCTGGCAGATACGCAGTATTTT	CASSPRLGLAGGLADTQYF	TRBV11-3	-	TRBD2	TRBJ2-3
TGCAGCGTTGAAAGGACGAGCTCTGGAAACACCATATATTTT	CSVERTSSGNTIYF	TRBV29-1	medium-sized	-	TRBJ1-3
TGTGCCAGGGCGAGGACAGGGCAAAACAATGAGCAGTTCTTC	CARARTGQNNEQFF	TRBV7-2	-	TRBD1	TRBJ2-1
TGTGCCAGCAGCGTAGCTCCGGGCACGAACACCGGGGAGCTGTTTTTT	CASSVAPGTNTGELFF	TRBV9	-	-	TRBJ2-2
TGCGCCAGCAGCTTGGTTGAACCGAACACCGGGGAGCTGTTTTTT	CASSLVEPNTGELFF	TRBV5-1	-	-	TRBJ2-2
TGTGCCAGCAGCCCAACCGGGACAGGGGTATCACCCCTCCACTTT	CASSPTGTGVSPLHF	TRBV3-1/TRBV3-2	-	TRBD1	TRBJ1-6
TGTGCCAGCACCCCTGGGACAGTCGGTTCACCCCTCCACTTT	CASTPGTVGSPLHF	TRBV7-8	-	TRBD1	TRBJ1-6
TGCAGCGGGATTCCGACAGCGAACACTGAAGCTTTCTTT	CSGIPTANTEAFF	TRBV29-1	-	-	TRBJ1-1
TGTGCCAGCAGTGGGGGGGAAGGAGACAGTCTCAATCAGCCCCAGCATTTT	CASSGGEGDSLNQPQHF	TRBV2	-	-	TRBJ1-5
TGTGCCAGCAGCCCTCGGGGGGGGACCACTGAAGCTTTCTTT	CASSPRGGTTEAFF	TRBV7-9	-	-	TRBJ1-1